What follows are 13 T cell receptor beta chains derived from one specimen sequenced in a study of OX40 agonist ivuxolimab in advanced cancers. Data came from immunoSEQ multiplex PCR; TCRdb stores just in-frame clones and leaves some out. The sample has tens of thousands of clones; roughly 79% are singletons. This specimen was CD4+ or CD8+ T cells sorted from blood, taken in a trial of the OX40 agonist ivuxolimab. All receptors derive from an adult with an advanced solid tumor such as melanoma, head and neck, liver or kidney cancer.

The gene calls are TRBV19 and TRBJ2-6; a possible D gene is TRBD1 (6 bases). This CDR3 is 14 amino acids long. Germline CDR1 reads LNHDA; CDR2 reads SQIVND (reference sequence). Trimming removed 9 bases from V and 2 bases from J, with 11 bases in between. Here the CDR3 DNA reads TGTGCCAGCGGAACAGGGACTGGGGCCAACGTCCTGACTTTC. Translating it yields CASGTGTGANVLTF.

The chain employs TRBV6-5 and TRBJ1-5, with D perhaps matching TRBD1 (6 bases). CDR1 is MNHEY, CDR2 SVGAGI, per germline. Trimming stripped 5 bases from V and 3 bases from J, with 11 bases between. This CDR3 region has 14 residues. CDR3 sequence (DNA): TGTGCCAGCAGTCCCAGGGGTAACAATCAGCCCCAGCATTTT. It codes for CASSPRGNNQPQHF.

This clone was picked up one time. The rearrangement joins TRBV30 to TRBJ1-5; maybe TRBD1 (5 bases). V was shortened by 3 bases and J by 2 bases, with 11 bases between the two germline ends. Germline V gene data show CDR1 as GTSNPN and CDR2 as SVGIG (reference sequence). The CDR3 is made up of 14 amino acids. In DNA form, the CDR3 reads TGTGCCTGGAGCCTCTGGGGCGGCAATCAGCCCCAGCATTTT. Its translation is CAWSLWGGNQPQHF.

V is TRBV18 and J is TRBJ2-7; perhaps TRBD1 as D (6 bases). Looked up from germline, CDR1 is KGHSH and CDR2 is LQKENI. V was cut by 4 bases and J by 5 bases, with 12 bases left in between. The CDR3 totals 13 residues. The CDR3 DNA sequence: TGTGCCAGCTCACGCCGGGACACCGACGAGCAGTACTTC. Amino acids: CASSRRDTDEQYF.

V usage is TRBV4-3 and J usage is TRBJ1-5; no definite D call. Trimming left V 3 bases short and J 5 bases short, with 8 bases between. CDR1 and CDR2 (germline): LGHNA, YSLEER. The CDR3 is 13 residues long. The CDR3 DNA sequence: TGCGCCAGCAGCCACCCAGGAGATCAGCCCCAGCATTTT. It encodes CASSHPGDQPQHF.

The rearrangement joins TRBV6-6 to TRBJ1-1; 8 nucleotides line up with TRBD1. Germline V lookup: CDR1 MNHNY, CDR2 SVGAGI (reference sequence). Unmatched junction bases numbered 7, after V lost 7 bases and J lost 0 bases. CDR3 length equals 15 residues. The CDR3 DNA reads TGTGCCAGCAAAACAGGGGGAGGGTTGAACACTGAAGCTTTCTTT. This encodes CASKTGGGLNTEAFF.

In this sample, this clone turned up a few times. This chain links TRBV7-9 with TRBJ1-2; 7 bases agree with TRBD1. CDR3 size: 13 residues. V lost 5 bases and J lost 8; bases outside the gene matches: 8. Germline V lookup: CDR1 SEHNR, CDR2 FQNEAQ (reference sequence). This chain's CDR3 is CASSTTGARGYTF. The DNA of the CDR3 is TGTGCCAGCAGCACTACAGGGGCAAGAGGCTACACCTTC.

CDR3 DNA sequence: TGTGCCTGGAGGTACGGGGGTTCGAACACCGGGGAGCTGTTTTTT. Translation gives CAWRYGGSNTGELFF. This rearrangement joins TRBV30 to TRBJ2-2, with D perhaps matching TRBD2 (6 bases). Germline CDR1 and CDR2: GTSNPN and SVGIG (reference sequence). The germline V and J ends were trimmed by 3 bases and 0 bases, with 11 bases remaining between them. CDR3 length: 15 residues.

V is TRBV5-6 and J is TRBJ1-6, with unresolved D. V was clipped by 1 base and J by 7 bases, with 9 bases between them. Germline CDR1 is SGHDT and CDR2 is YYEEEE. CDR3 length: 14 residues. The DNA for the CDR3 is TGTGCCAGCAGCTTGAGGCAGGCAAATTCACCCCTCCACTTT. Encoded protein: CASSLRQANSPLHF.

V and J are TRBV7-2 and TRBJ2-5, with 8 bases aligning to TRBD2. Germline assignment: CDR1 SGHTA and CDR2 FQGNSA. The CDR3 has 15 residues. Unmatched junction bases numbered 10, after V lost 3 bases and J lost 7 bases. The CDR3 here is CASSFSPAGGGTQYF. The CDR3 coding sequence is TGTGCCAGCAGCTTTTCCCCGGCGGGAGGCGGGACCCAGTACTTC.

This rearrangement joins TRBV18 to TRBJ2-5; D not resolved. CDR3 size: 13 residues. The germline V and J ends were trimmed by 3 bases and 0 bases, with 5 bases remaining between them. Per the germline V gene, CDR1 is KGHSH and CDR2 is LQKENI. In DNA, the CDR3 is TGTGCCAGCTCACCGGTAAACCAAGAGACCCAGTACTTC. Translated: CASSPVNQETQYF.

The rearrangement links TRBV5-4 to TRBJ2-6; D is possibly TRBD1 or TRBD2 (5 bases each). This CDR3 has 15 amino acids. Between the trimmed V and J ends, which lost 0 bases and 2 bases, there was a span of 6 bases. Germline V gives CDR1 SGHNT, CDR2 YYREEE (reference sequence). The CDR3 loop is CASSLGGAGANVLTF. In DNA form, the CDR3 reads TGTGCCAGCAGCTTGGGAGGGGCTGGGGCCAACGTCCTGACTTTC.

By sample fraction, this clone is large. This rearrangement joins TRBV6-5 to TRBJ2-7; D not certain. Germline loops: CDR1 MNHEY, CDR2 SVGAGI. V dropped 6 bases and J dropped 1 base, with 10 bases sitting between them. The CDR3 has 13 amino acids. For the CDR3, the DNA is TGTGCCAGCAGGCTAAGAGAGTCCTACGAGCAGTACTTC. Translating gives CASRLRESYEQYF.